The 27 T cell receptor beta chains listed next were all sequenced from one sample in a study of T-cell reconstitution after alpha-beta-depleted transplantation in children. It was with unique molecular identifiers that the TCRbeta library was prepared. TCRdb reprocessed the PCR reads via MiXCR and lists one record per CDR3 protein. The table lists around 580,000 distinct CDR3 sequences, roughly 23% of them singletons. Sample: PBMCs, mostly from graft donor cells, taken 360 days after TCRalphabeta/CD19-depleted stem cell transplant. All receptors derive from a boy under two years old who had a stem cell transplant for acute myeloid leukemia, so the T cells may come from the graft donor.

The chain combines TRBV4-2 with TRBJ2-7, with 7 bases that match TRBD2. CDR3 length: 19 amino acids. With 4 bases clipped from V and 4 bases from J, the junction kept 22 bases outside the gene matches. Germline CDR1 LGHNA, CDR2 YNFKEQ. The CDR3 loop reads CASSRHGLVGSPHRYEQYV. The CDR3 region has the DNA TGTGCCAGCAGCCGGCATGGACTAGTGGGTTCCCCCCATCGATACGAGCAGTACGTC.

Ten or more counts support this clonotype. This chain joins TRBV10-2 and TRBJ1-5; D is perhaps TRBD1 (6 bases). V gave up 6 bases and J gave up 7 bases, with 16 bases separating them. This CDR3 is 14 amino acids long. Looked up from germline, CDR1 is WSHSY and CDR2 is SAAADI. CDR3 sequence: CASRSGGAGQPQHF. CDR3 nucleotides: TGCGCCAGCAGATCCGGGGGCGCGGGACAGCCCCAGCATTTT.

The chain links TRBV7-3 to TRBJ2-5; TRBD1 matches 8 bases. With V trimmed by 5 bases and J by 3 bases, 8 bases remained unmatched. Germline CDR1 is SGHTA and CDR2 is FQGTGA. The CDR3 runs to 15 residues. The CDR3 protein is CASSPRPGQEETQYF. The CDR3 coding sequence is TGTGCCAGCAGCCCTCGGCCGGGACAGGAAGAGACCCAGTACTTC. Drawing the rest from reference TRBV7-3 and TRBJ2-5, the complete variable domain is GAGVSQTPSNKVTEKGKYVELRCDPISGHTALYWYRQSLGQGPEFLIYFQGTGAADDSGLPNDRFFAVRPEGSVSTLKIQRTERGDSAVYLCASSPRPGQEETQYFGPGTRLLVL.

This clonotype was seen only a few times. The chain is built from TRBV5-1 and TRBJ2-7; maybe TRBD1 (5 bases). This CDR3 has 13 amino acids. V was clipped by 4 bases and J by 2 bases, with 10 bases between them. Germline assignment: CDR1 SGHRS and CDR2 YFSETQ. CDR3 region: CASSVTEPYEQYF. The CDR3 DNA follows: TGCGCCAGCAGCGTGACAGAACCCTACGAGCAGTACTTC.

In this sample, this clonotype turned up many times. This chain connects TRBV20-1 to TRBJ2-3; TRBD1 aligns across 7 bases. The CDR3 has 17 residues. V gave up 6 bases and J gave up 0 bases; unmatched junction bases: 15. Germline V gene lookup returns CDR1 DFQATT and CDR2 SNEGSKA (reference sequence). CDR3 in DNA: TGCAGTGCCGGGACAGCCCGGGTTTCGCCTAGCACAGATACGCAGTATTTT. Translation: CSAGTARVSPSTDTQYF.

This chain uses TRBV12-3 or TRBV12-4 with TRBJ1-2; 7 nucleotides match TRBD1. The CDR3 covers 12 residues. V lost 5 bases to trimming and J lost 8 bases; unmatched junction nucleotides: 5. CDR3 sequence (DNA): TGTGCCAGCAGTACAGGGGTCGTGGGCTACACCTTC. Translation: CASSTGVVGYTF.

The rearrangement links TRBV21-1 to TRBJ2-1; the tabulated D call, TRBD1, remains unverified against the DNA. TRBV21-1 is a pseudogene locus. The CDR3 covers 18 residues. The CDR3 sequence: CASSKNGKGQGIGDEQFF. The CDR3 DNA reads TGTGCCAGCAGCAAAAACGGGAAGGGACAGGGGATTGGGGATGAGCAGTTCTTC.

This clonotype was found many times. The V gene is TRBV7-2, the J gene TRBJ2-2; 8 nucleotides match TRBD1. V gave up 1 base and J gave up 6 bases; unmatched junction bases: 1. CDR3 length: 14 amino acids. The V gene's germline CDR1 is SGHTA and CDR2 FQGNSA. CDR3 sequence: CASSLGDRPGELFF. The CDR3, as DNA: TGTGCCAGCAGCTTAGGGGACAGGCCCGGGGAGCTGTTTTTT. The variable domain in full, with the rest retrieved from reference TRBV7-2 and TRBJ2-2, is GAGVSQSPSNKVTEKGKDVELRCDPISGHTALYWYRQSLGQGLEFLIYFQGNSAPDKSGLPSDRFSAERTGGSVSTLTIQRTQQEDSAVYLCASSLGDRPGELFFGEGSRLTVL.

Only a few counts were recorded for this clonotype. This chain uses TRBV28 with TRBJ2-2; no firm D call. This CDR3 region has 14 residues. V was cut by 3 bases and J by 4 bases, with 9 bases left in between. Per the germline V gene, CDR1 is MDHEN and CDR2 is SYDVKM. The CDR3 region is CASSFPGTTGELFF. CDR3 nucleotide sequence: TGTGCCAGCAGTTTCCCCGGTACCACCGGGGAGCTGTTTTTT.

The chain joins TRBV28 to TRBJ2-7; tentative D call: TRBD2 (6 bases). Trimming stripped 2 bases from V and 1 base from J, with 9 bases between. Germline-derived CDR1 and CDR2 are MDHEN and SYDVKM. This CDR3 region has 14 residues. In DNA, the CDR3 is TGTGCCAGCAGTTTACCCGGGGGTTCCTACGAGCAGTACTTC. Translation: CASSLPGGSYEQYF.

This clonotype was picked up many times. One end of the junction does not line up with germline, which may come from a read error. The chain uses TRBV7-6 and TRBJ1-1, with D possibly matching TRBD1 (5 bases). Germline assignment: CDR1 SGHVS and CDR2 FNYEAQ. The CDR3 has 14 amino acids. This CDR3 reads CASSLGVGNTEAFF. Here the CDR3 DNA reads TGTGCCAGCAGTTTAGGGGTCGGGAACACTGAAGCTTTCTTT.

This clonotype was observed a few times. The V gene is TRBV12-3 or TRBV12-4, the J gene TRBJ2-6, with D possibly TRBD2 on 6 matching bases. Between the trimmed V and J ends, which lost 6 bases and 9 bases, there was a span of 9 bases. The CDR3 is made up of 12 amino acids. The CDR3 DNA sequence: TGTGCCAGCAGGGGGGGTATCAACGTCCTGACTTTC. Its protein product is CASRGGINVLTF.

This clonotype was counted ten times or more. The chain has TRBV12-3 or TRBV12-4 and TRBJ2-1, with D perhaps TRBD2 (6 bases). Between the trimmed V and J ends, which lost 7 bases and 7 bases, there was a span of 17 bases. There are 14 residues in the CDR3. The CDR3 region is CASIPGGVLNEQFF. DNA of the CDR3: TGTGCCAGCATCCCCGGGGGAGTTTTGAATGAGCAGTTCTTC.

In its sample, this clonotype was seen a few times. V and J are TRBV20-1 and TRBJ1-4, with TRBD1 identical over 7 bases. Germline V lookup: CDR1 DFQATT, CDR2 SNEGSKA (reference sequence). The CDR3 extends over 14 amino acids. The V gene end was trimmed by 6 bases and the J gene end by 2 bases; junction bases not matched to a gene: 6. CDR3 nucleotide sequence: TGCAGTGCCCAGACAGGGACTACTAATGAAAAACTGTTTTTT. Translating gives CSAQTGTTNEKLFF.

J is TRBJ2-7 and V is TRBV7-2, with 10 bases matching TRBD1. The CDR3 consists of 15 residues. CDR1 and CDR2 from the germline V gene are SGHTA and FQGNSA. V trimming: 5 bases; J trimming: 2 bases; junction bases outside the gene matches: 6. DNA for the CDR3: TGTGCCAGCAGCGAAACCGGGACAGGGGCCTACGAGCAGTACTTC. Its translation: CASSETGTGAYEQYF.

The chain uses TRBV7-2 and TRBJ1-5; D call uncertain. V lost 5 bases to trimming and J lost 7 bases, with 12 bases between them. This CDR3 contains 13 residues. Germline-derived CDR1 and CDR2 are SGHTA and FQGNSA. This CDR3 is CASSVGLGQPQHF. The CDR3 DNA reads TGTGCCAGCAGCGTGGGGTTGGGGCAGCCCCAGCATTTT.

The J gene is TRBJ2-7, the V gene TRBV29-1; D assignment may be TRBD1 or TRBD2 (5 bases each). CDR3 length: 13 amino acids. Per the germline V gene, CDR1 is SQVTM and CDR2 is ANQGSEA. The CDR3 DNA is TGCAGCGTTGCCGGGACGGACCCCTACAAGCAGTACGTC. Translated, it gives CSVAGTDPYKQYV.

This clonotype was seen a handful of times. The chain joins TRBV29-1 to TRBJ2-1; TRBD2 might be the D (6 bases). V was cut by 3 bases and J by 8 bases, with 8 bases left in between. Germline assignment: CDR1 SQVTM and CDR2 ANQGSEA. The CDR3 contains 11 residues. This chain's CDR3 is CSVDSGHEQFF. The DNA for the CDR3 is TGCAGCGTTGACAGCGGGCATGAGCAGTTCTTC.

The chain has TRBV11-1 and TRBJ2-3; the D gene is possibly TRBD2 (6 bases). The CDR3 consists of 15 residues. V gave up 7 bases and J gave up 2 bases, with 16 bases separating them. From germline, CDR1 is SGHAT and CDR2 FQDESV (reference sequence). CDR3: CASTLRGGDTDTQYF. CDR3 bases: TGTGCCAGCACCTTGAGGGGCGGGGACACAGATACGCAGTATTTT.

Ten or more counts support this clonotype. The chain couples TRBV7-6 to TRBJ2-1; D may match TRBD1 or TRBD2 (6 bases each). Germline CDR1 and CDR2: SGHVS and FNYEAQ. Trimming stripped 2 bases from V and 4 bases from J, with 15 bases between. This CDR3 has 16 residues. CDR3 bases: TGTGCCAGCAGCTTACTAGGGGGGTCCCCTTACAATGAGCAGTTCTTC. Amino acids: CASSLLGGSPYNEQFF.

This clonotype turned up a few times. The chain couples TRBV6-2 or TRBV6-3 to TRBJ2-3; D uncertain. There are 20 residues in the CDR3. The germline V and J ends were trimmed by 6 bases and 0 bases, with 28 bases remaining between them. CDR1 is MNHEY, CDR2 SVGEGT, per germline. The CDR3 DNA reads as TGTGCCAGCAGGCCCCTAGAGGACCCGGGCGCAGGATTAAGCACAGATACGCAGTATTTT. This gives the protein CASRPLEDPGAGLSTDTQYF.

This clonotype has more than one count but fewer than ten. The genes are TRBV20-1 and TRBJ1-6, with a possible D match to TRBD1 (6 bases). This CDR3 spans 15 amino acids. Looked up from germline, CDR1 is DFQATT and CDR2 is SNEGSKA (reference sequence). Trimming took 0 bases from V and 9 from J, leaving 15 bases between them. The CDR3: CSARDQGRLGSPLHF. In DNA form, the CDR3 reads TGCAGTGCTAGAGACCAGGGGAGGTTAGGTTCACCCCTCCACTTT.

DNA of the CDR3: TGTGCCAGCAGTGCCAGGGTATCGAGCTCCTACAATGAGCAGTTCTTC. Translated, it gives CASSARVSSSYNEQFF. The J gene is TRBJ2-1, the V gene TRBV6-4; tentatively, D is TRBD1 (5 bases). Germline V gene lookup returns CDR1 MRHNA and CDR2 SNTAGT. The CDR3 consists of 16 residues. With 4 bases removed from V and 0 bases from J, the gap between germline ends came to 13 bases.

This clonotype occurred a few times. This chain links TRBV12-3 or TRBV12-4 with TRBJ1-3; no firm D call. Trimming removed 4 bases from V and 0 bases from J, with 10 bases in between. The CDR3 runs 15 residues. The CDR3 reads CASSSWSDSGNTIYF. CDR3 DNA: TGTGCCAGCAGTTCTTGGTCGGACTCTGGAAACACCATATATTTT.

This clonotype was picked up many times. This chain's CDR3 is CASSLDRGAYNEQFF. The CDR3 nucleotides are TGTGCCAGCAGCTTAGACAGGGGGGCCTACAATGAGCAGTTCTTC. The chain uses TRBV7-2 and TRBJ2-1; TRBD1 matches 8 bases. Trimming at V came to 1 base and at J to 2 bases, leaving 1 base not matched to a gene. CDR3 size: 15 residues. Germline CDR1 is SGHTA and CDR2 is FQGNSA.

The genes are TRBV20-1 and TRBJ1-1; D possibly corresponds to TRBD1 (5 bases). This CDR3 is built from 15 residues. CDR1 is DFQATT and CDR2 is SNEGSKA in the germline V gene (reference sequence). Trimming removed 6 bases from V and 5 bases from J, with 22 bases in between. CDR3: CSATPGGGSWTEAFF. DNA of the CDR3: TGCAGTGCCACCCCCGGGGGAGGATCGTGGACTGAAGCTTTCTTT.

This clonotype was recorded many times. The chain employs TRBV20-1 and TRBJ2-7, with 8 nucleotides matching TRBD1. In germline, CDR1 is DFQATT, CDR2 SNEGSKA (reference sequence). V was clipped by 5 bases and J by 0 bases; unmatched bases: 0. This CDR3 is built from 12 residues. CDR3 nucleotide sequence: TGCAGTGCTGGACAGGGCTCCTACGAGCAGTACGTC. This gives the protein CSAGQGSYEQYV.